The count of the clone carrying this T cell receptor (beta chain) is one. CDR1 is MNHEY, CDR2 SMNVEV, per germline (reference sequence). V dropped 0 bases and J dropped 2 bases, with 7 bases sitting between them. This CDR3 is built from 14 residues. The data are from a study of Ad26.COV2.S vaccination and SARS-CoV-2 variants. Clones were sequenced by immunoSEQ multiplex PCR, and TCRdb holds only the in-frame ones, with some missing. Among approximately 400,000 clones listed, about 90% were seen once. J is TRBJ1-1 and V is TRBV27; D gene ambiguous. The sequenced sample was peripheral blood, obtained after recovery from COVID-19. The origin of this receptor is a human donor who had recovered from COVID-19. The CDR3 DNA reads as TGTGCCAGCAGTTTATCGAGGACTAACACTGAAGCTTTCTTT. It codes for CASSLSRTNTEAFF.